Below are 21 T cell receptor beta chains sequenced from a single sample in a study of blood T cell repertoires in COVID-19. Here immunoSEQ multiplex PCR was the method, and the copy in TCRdb shows in-frame clones only, minus some. The sample has 400,000 to 550,000 clones, 75% to 90% seen once; the top ten hold 4.3%. Material for sequencing was peripheral blood. The receptors here all came from a woman aged 25 to 39 with acute or convalescent COVID-19.

This chain uses TRBV3-1 (or the pseudogene TRBV3-2) with TRBJ1-3, with 7 bases lining up with TRBD1. The CDR3 is 17 residues long. In germline, CDR1 is LGHDT, CDR2 YNNKEL (reference sequence). Trimming took 2 bases from V and 0 from J; bases not matched to a gene: 7. For the CDR3, the DNA is TGTGCCAGCAGCCAACTGACAGGGAGGAACTCTGGAAACACCATATATTTT. This translates into CASSQLTGRNSGNTIYF.

The chain carries TRBV19 and TRBJ2-1; no firm D call. V lost 5 bases and J 9 bases, leaving 14 bases between the germline ends. The CDR3 contains 13 residues. Germline values: CDR1 LNHDA, CDR2 SQIVND (reference sequence). CDR3 loop: CASSGPVPFEQFF. The CDR3 DNA sequence: TGTGCCAGTAGTGGTCCAGTCCCATTTGAGCAGTTCTTC. Variable domain in full (rest from reference TRBV19 and TRBJ2-1): DGGITQSPKYLFRKEGQNVTLSCEQNLNHDAMYWYRQDPGQGLRLIYYSQIVNDFQKGDIAEGYSVSREKKESFPLTVTSAQKNPTAFYLCASSGPVPFEQFFGPGTRLTVL.

The V gene is TRBV5-1, the J gene TRBJ1-2; D unclear. Trimming removed 4 bases from V and 6 bases from J, with 13 bases in between. The germline CDR1 and CDR2 sequences are SGHRS and YFSETQ. CDR3 length: 13 amino acids. The DNA of the CDR3 is TGCGCCAGCAGCCTGGATTGGGCGAATGGCTACACCTTC. The encoded protein is CASSLDWANGYTF.

The V gene is TRBV19, the J gene TRBJ2-2, with 8 bases fitting TRBD1. The CDR3 covers 14 residues. V dropped 6 bases and J dropped 7; count of bases not matched to a gene: 7. Germline CDR1 is LNHDA and CDR2 is SQIVND (reference sequence). The CDR3 is CASRGTGNFGELFF. As DNA, the CDR3 is TGTGCCAGTAGAGGGACAGGAAATTTCGGGGAGCTGTTTTTT.

This rearrangement joins TRBV6-2 or TRBV6-3 to TRBJ2-2; 8 nucleotides agree with TRBD1. CDR1 and CDR2 (germline): MNHEY, SVGEGT. The CDR3 has 16 residues. V shed 0 bases and J 2 bases; nucleotides not matched to a gene: 2. In DNA form, the CDR3 reads TGTGCCAGCAGTTACTCGGGACAGGACAACACCGGGGAGCTGTTTTTT. Amino acid sequence: CASSYSGQDNTGELFF.

The CDR3 region is CASSLVGAYEQYF. DNA for the CDR3: TGTGCCAGCAGCTTAGTAGGGGCCTACGAGCAGTACTTC. The chain employs TRBV7-2 and TRBJ2-7, with D tentatively TRBD1 (5 bases). Germline V CDR1 and CDR2: SGHTA, FQGNSA. V lost 1 base to trimming and J lost 2 bases, with 6 bases between them. This CDR3 spans 13 amino acids.

The genes are TRBV6-4 and TRBJ2-5; D not resolved. This CDR3 is built from 11 residues. V shed 2 bases and J shed 5 bases, with 3 bases lying between them. Germline loops: CDR1 MRHNA, CDR2 SNTAGT. CDR3 bases: TGTGCCAGCAGTGACCCTGAGACCCAGTACTTC. It codes for CASSDPETQYF.

The V call is TRBV27, the J call TRBJ1-2, with D possibly being TRBD1 (5 bases). V lost 2 bases to trimming and J lost 6 bases, with 10 bases between them. Germline V CDR1 and CDR2: MNHEY, SMNVEV (reference sequence). The CDR3 consists of 13 residues. The CDR3 here is CASSLAGRDGYTF. The CDR3, as DNA: TGTGCCAGCAGTTTAGCGGGGCGGGATGGCTACACCTTC.

The rearrangement links TRBV19 to TRBJ1-5, with D tentatively TRBD1 (5 bases). Trimming removed 5 bases at V and 7 bases at J, with 15 bases between. This CDR3 has 14 residues. The V gene's germline CDR1 is LNHDA and CDR2 SQIVND (reference sequence). CDR3 amino acids: CASSSRGLGQPQHF. In DNA form, the CDR3 reads TGTGCCAGTAGTTCCCGGGGGTTAGGGCAGCCCCAGCATTTT. Filled out from reference TRBV19 and TRBJ1-5, the complete variable domain reads DGGITQSPKYLFRKEGQNVTLSCEQNLNHDAMYWYRQDPGQGLRLIYYSQIVNDFQKGDIAEGYSVSREKKESFPLTVTSAQKNPTAFYLCASSSRGLGQPQHFGDGTRLSIL.

The rearrangement links TRBV6-6 to TRBJ1-6; D is undetermined. The length of the CDR3 is 16 residues. Deletions cut 0 bases from V and 0 bases from J, with 6 bases between. Looked up from germline, CDR1 is MNHNY and CDR2 is SVGAGI (reference sequence). The CDR3 here is CASSYSPSSYNSPLHF. For the CDR3, the DNA is TGTGCCAGCAGTTACTCCCCGAGCTCCTATAATTCACCCCTCCACTTT.

The chain is built from TRBV4-1 and TRBJ2-3; no reliable D call. Germline V gives CDR1 MGHRA, CDR2 YSYEKL. With 2 bases removed from V and 0 bases from J, the gap between germline ends came to 15 bases. The CDR3 runs to 17 residues. The CDR3 loop is CASSQKRWSPSTDTQYF. CDR3 nucleotide sequence: TGCGCCAGCAGCCAAAAGAGGTGGAGTCCTAGCACAGATACGCAGTATTTT.

The CDR3 DNA reads TGTGCCAGCAGCTCCGACGGGGTTGGCAATCAGCCCCAGCATTTT. Residues: CASSSDGVGNQPQHF. The rearrangement joins TRBV7-9 to TRBJ1-5, with no clear D. Germline-derived CDR1 and CDR2 are SEHNR and FQNEAQ (reference sequence). The CDR3 has 15 amino acids. The V gene lost 4 bases and the J gene lost 2 bases, with 12 bases spanning the gap.

V gene TRBV14 combines with J gene TRBJ2-7; the match to TRBD1 covers 10 bases. The CDR3 contains 16 residues. With 1 base clipped from V and 3 bases from J, the junction kept 6 bases outside the gene matches. Germline CDR1 and CDR2: SGHDN and FVKESK. CDR3 DNA: TGTGCCAGCAGCCAAGTTCCCGGACAGGGGGTCTACGAGCAGTACTTC. Its protein product is CASSQVPGQGVYEQYF.

The V and J genes are TRBV11-2 and TRBJ1-3, with D perhaps TRBD1 (6 bases). The V gene's germline CDR1 is SGHAT and CDR2 FQNNGV. There are 15 residues in the CDR3. V dropped 6 bases and J dropped 3 bases, with 15 bases sitting between them. CDR3 residues: CASRTKQGVGNTIYF. For the CDR3, the DNA is TGTGCCAGCAGGACGAAACAGGGAGTTGGAAACACCATATATTTT.

Notes on this clone: This specimen includes other DNA sequences encoding the same CDR3. The J gene is TRBJ2-7, the V gene TRBV3-1 (or the pseudogene TRBV3-2); TRBD1 matches 7 bases. The J segment lost 1 base and the V segment lost 4 bases, leaving 4 bases of the junction unmatched. Germline loops: CDR1 LGHDT, CDR2 YNNKEL (reference sequence). CDR3 length: 14 residues. The CDR3 here is CASSPRTGSYEQYF. In DNA form, the CDR3 reads TGTGCCAGCAGCCCCCGGACAGGTTCCTACGAGCAGTACTTC.

The chain links TRBV4-2 to TRBJ2-3, with 8 bases identical to TRBD2. After removal of 8 bases from V and 2 bases from J, the junction contained 12 bases not matched to a gene. In germline, CDR1 is LGHNA, CDR2 YNFKEQ. The CDR3 spans 16 residues. CDR3 bases: TGTGCCAGCTCGGAACGCGGGGGGAGCTTCACAGATACGCAGTATTTT. This gives the protein CASSERGGSFTDTQYF.

The CDR3 is CASSEAPAGSSYEQYF. The DNA for the CDR3 is TGTGCCAGCAGTGAAGCCCCGGCAGGTAGCTCCTACGAGCAGTACTTC. This sequence joins TRBV6-1 and TRBJ2-7; D is uncertain. In germline, CDR1 is MNHNS, CDR2 SASEGT. The germline V and J ends were trimmed by 0 bases and 0 bases, with 12 bases remaining between them. The CDR3 is 16 residues long.

The chain has TRBV5-4 and TRBJ2-7; 8 bases fit TRBD2. The CDR3 spans 16 residues. With V trimmed by 0 bases and J by 4 bases, 9 bases remained unmatched. In germline, CDR1 is SGHNT, CDR2 YYREEE (reference sequence). The CDR3 DNA is TGTGCCAGCAGCTTGGGTGCGGGACTAGGCAGTTACGAGCAGTACTTC. The encoded protein is CASSLGAGLGSYEQYF.

This chain links TRBV6-5 with TRBJ1-5; D is perhaps TRBD1 (5 bases). Germline lookup yields CDR1 MNHEY and CDR2 SVGAGI. The CDR3 is 15 amino acids. V was cut by 6 bases and J by 6 bases, with 18 bases left in between. CDR3 sequence (DNA): TGTGCCAGCAGCCCACGGGGGGGGTTCTCTCAGCCCCAGCATTTT. This sequence encodes CASSPRGGFSQPQHF.

The chain joins TRBV3-1 (or the pseudogene TRBV3-2) to TRBJ2-1; 9 bases fit TRBD2. V lost 4 bases and J lost 2; bases outside the gene matches: 0. CDR1 and CDR2 (germline): LGHDT, YNNKEL (reference sequence). The CDR3 is 14 residues long. The CDR3 DNA follows: TGTGCCAGCAGCCGCGGGGGGGCCTACAATGAGCAGTTCTTC. It is translated as CASSRGGAYNEQFF.

This chain joins TRBV30 and TRBJ2-1; a possible D gene is TRBD2 (6 bases). The length of the CDR3 is 15 residues. Germline assignment: CDR1 GTSNPN and CDR2 SVGIG (reference sequence). Trimming took 0 bases from V and 4 from J, leaving 13 bases between them. The CDR3 is CAWSVGTSTYNEQFF. In DNA form, the CDR3 reads TGTGCCTGGAGTGTAGGGACTTCTACTTACAATGAGCAGTTCTTC.